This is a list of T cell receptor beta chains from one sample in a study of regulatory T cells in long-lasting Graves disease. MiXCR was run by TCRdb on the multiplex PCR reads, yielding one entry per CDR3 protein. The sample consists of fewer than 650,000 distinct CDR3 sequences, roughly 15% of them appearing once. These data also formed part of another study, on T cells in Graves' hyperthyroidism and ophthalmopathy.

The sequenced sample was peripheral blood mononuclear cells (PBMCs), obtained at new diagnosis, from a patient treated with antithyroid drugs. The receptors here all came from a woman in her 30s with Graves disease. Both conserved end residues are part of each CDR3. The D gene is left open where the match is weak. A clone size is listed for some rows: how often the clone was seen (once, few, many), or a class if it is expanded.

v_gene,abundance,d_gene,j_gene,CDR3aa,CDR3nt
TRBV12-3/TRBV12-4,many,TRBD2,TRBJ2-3,CASSPAGGGTDTQYF,TGTGCCAGCAGTCCCGCGGGGGGGGGCACAGATACGCAGTATTTT
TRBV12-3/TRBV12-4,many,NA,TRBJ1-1,CASSIEGGAFF,TGTGCCAGCAGTATAGAGGGTGGCGCTTTCTTT
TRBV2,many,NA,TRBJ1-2,CASGSGPSYGYTF,TGTGCCAGCGGTTCGGGACCCAGCTATGGCTACACCTTC
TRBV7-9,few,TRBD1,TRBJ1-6,CASSLTGQGDSPLHF,TGTGCCAGCAGCTTAACGGGACAGGGGGATTCACCCCTCCACTTT
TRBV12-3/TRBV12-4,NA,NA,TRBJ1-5,CASSRALQGLSNQPQHF,TGTGCCAGCAGTAGGGCTTTGCAGGGGCTCAGCAATCAGCCCCAGCATTTT
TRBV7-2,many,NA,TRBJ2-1,CASSSPGQYNEQFF,TGTGCCAGCAGCTCTCCGGGACAATACAATGAGCAGTTCTTC
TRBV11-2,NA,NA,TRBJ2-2,CASSERQGGANTGELFF,TGTGCCAGCAGCGAAAGGCAGGGGGGGGCGAACACCGGGGAGCTGTTTTTT
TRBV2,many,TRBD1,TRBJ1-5,CASSGTGGGDQPQHF,TGTGCCAGCAGTGGGACGGGAGGGGGCGATCAGCCCCAGCATTTT
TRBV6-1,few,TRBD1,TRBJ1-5,CASRETGRNQPQHF,TGTGCCAGCAGGGAGACAGGGCGCAATCAGCCCCAGCATTTT
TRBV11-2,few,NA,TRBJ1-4,CASSFHSSLNEKLFF,TGTGCCAGCAGCTTCCACAGTTCACTTAATGAAAAACTGTTTTTT
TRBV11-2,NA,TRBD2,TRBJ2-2,CASSPGRLAGAAGELFF,TGTGCCAGCAGCCCCGGGCGACTAGCGGGAGCAGCCGGGGAGCTGTTTTTT
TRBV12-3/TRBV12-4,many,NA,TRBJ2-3,CASSPQGSFTDTQYF,TGTGCCAGCAGTCCACAGGGATCCTTCACAGATACGCAGTATTTT
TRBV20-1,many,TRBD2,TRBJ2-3,CSAALAGVIDTQYF,TGCAGTGCTGCGTTAGCGGGAGTGATCGATACGCAGTATTTT
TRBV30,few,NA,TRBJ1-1,CAWGGGVRVTEAFF,TGTGCCTGGGGGGGAGGGGTGAGGGTAACTGAAGCTTTCTTT
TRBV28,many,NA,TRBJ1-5,CASSLVRLNQPQHF,TGTGCCAGCAGTTTGGTGCGGCTCAATCAGCCCCAGCATTTT
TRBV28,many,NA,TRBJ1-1,CASSDRRLAFF,TGTGCCAGCAGTGACAGGAGGTTGGCTTTCTTT
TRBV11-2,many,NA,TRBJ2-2,CASSTTLRELFF,TGTGCCAGCAGCACCACCTTACGGGAGCTGTTTTTT
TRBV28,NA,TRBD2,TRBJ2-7,CASSLTGRVEQYF,TGTGCCAGCAGTTTAACGGGGAGGGTCGAGCAGTACTTC
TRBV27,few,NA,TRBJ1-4,CASSGGGGGGKLFF,TGTGCCAGCAGTGGCGGGGGCGGCGGTGGAAAACTGTTTTTT
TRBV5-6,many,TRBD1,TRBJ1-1,CASQDRANTEAFF,TGTGCCAGCCAAGACAGGGCGAACACTGAAGCTTTCTTT
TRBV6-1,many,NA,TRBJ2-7,CASSPSDAYEQYF,TGTGCCAGCAGTCCCTCAGATGCCTACGAGCAGTACTTC
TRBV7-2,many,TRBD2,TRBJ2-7,CASSRTLAGATYEQYF,TGTGCCAGCAGCCGTACACTAGCGGGAGCTACCTACGAGCAGTACTTC
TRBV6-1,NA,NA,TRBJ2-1,CARGGTSCYYNEQFF,TGTGCCAGGGGTGGAACTAGCTGCTACTACAATGAGCAGTTCTTC
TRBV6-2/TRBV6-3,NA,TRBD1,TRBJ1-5,CASRSYRGTNQPQHF,TGTGCCAGCAGGAGTTACAGGGGGACCAATCAGCCCCAGCATTTT
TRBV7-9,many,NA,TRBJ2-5,CASSLGTQYF,TGTGCCAGCAGCCTGGGGACCCAGTACTTC
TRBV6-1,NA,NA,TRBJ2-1,CASSELALRSYNEQFF,TGTGCCAGCAGTGAACTAGCATTGCGCTCCTACAATGAGCAGTTCTTC
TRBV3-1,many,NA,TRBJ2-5,CASSQSSETQYF,TGTGCCAGCAGCCAATCGTCGGAGACCCAGTACTTC
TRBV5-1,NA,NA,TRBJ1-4,CASSPKPNEKLFF,TGCGCCAGCAGCCCCAAGCCGAATGAAAAACTGTTTTTT
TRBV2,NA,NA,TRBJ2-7,CASEISGNYEQYF,TGTGCCAGCGAAATATCCGGGAACTACGAGCAGTACTTC
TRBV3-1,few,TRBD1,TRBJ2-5,CASSQGPQGAHVETQYF,TGTGCCAGCAGCCAAGGACCACAGGGGGCGCACGTAGAGACCCAGTACTTC
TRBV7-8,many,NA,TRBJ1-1,CASSLIWMNTEAFF,TGTGCCAGCAGCTTAATTTGGATGAACACTGAAGCTTTCTTT
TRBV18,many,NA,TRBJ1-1,CASSPPNPTEAFF,TGTGCCAGCTCACCCCCTAACCCCACTGAAGCTTTCTTT
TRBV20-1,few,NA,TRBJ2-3,CSARAGLAQYF,TGCAGTGCTAGGGCAGGGTTGGCGCAGTATTTT
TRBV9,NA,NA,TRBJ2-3,CASSVYGLHTDTQYF,TGTGCCAGCAGCGTGTATGGACTGCACACAGATACGCAGTATTTT
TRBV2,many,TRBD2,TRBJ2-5,CASSEMGGQETQYF,TGTGCCAGCAGTGAAATGGGGGGGCAAGAGACCCAGTACTTC
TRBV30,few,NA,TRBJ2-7,CAWSVGPGWVEQYF,TGTGCCTGGAGTGTTGGCCCGGGGTGGGTCGAGCAGTACTTC
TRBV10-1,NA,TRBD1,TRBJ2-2,CASSRDRGLYGELFF,TGCGCCAGCAGCCGGGACAGGGGGTTATACGGGGAGCTGTTTTTT
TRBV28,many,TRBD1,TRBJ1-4,CASSVSGGREKLFF,TGTGCCAGCAGTGTTTCAGGGGGTCGGGAAAAACTGTTTTTT
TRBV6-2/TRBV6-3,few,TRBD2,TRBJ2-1,CASSPTLGRRSYDEQFF,TGTGCCAGCAGTCCTACCCTCGGGAGGAGGTCCTACGATGAGCAGTTCTTC
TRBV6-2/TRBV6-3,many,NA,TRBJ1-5,CASSYYSLNQPQHF,TGTGCCAGCAGTTACTACTCCTTAAATCAGCCCCAGCATTTT
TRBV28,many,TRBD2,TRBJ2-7,CASRPGLAGFEQYF,TGTGCCAGCAGACCGGGACTAGCAGGTTTCGAGCAGTACTTC
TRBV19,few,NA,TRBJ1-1,CASSIVHSGGGGTEAFF,TGTGCCAGTAGTATAGTCCATTCCGGCGGCGGGGGTACTGAAGCTTTCTTT
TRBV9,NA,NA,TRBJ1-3,CASSVAPGLVGNTTYF,TGTGCCAGCAGCGTAGCGCCGGGGCTAGTTGGAAACACCACATATTTT
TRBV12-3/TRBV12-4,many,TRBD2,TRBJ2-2,CASRSGRADTGELFF,TGTGCCAGCAGGAGCGGGAGGGCCGACACCGGGGAGCTGTTTTTT
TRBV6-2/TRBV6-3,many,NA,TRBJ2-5,CASSNGGRAGETQYF,TGTGCCAGCAGCAACGGCGGCAGGGCAGGAGAGACCCAGTACTTC
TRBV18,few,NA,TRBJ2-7,CASSPFGAYEQYF,TGTGCCAGCTCACCGTTCGGGGCGTACGAGCAGTACTTC
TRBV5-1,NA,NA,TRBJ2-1,CASSTAGTLPYNEQFF,TGCGCCAGCAGCACCGCCGGGACCCTCCCTTACAATGAGCAGTTCTTC
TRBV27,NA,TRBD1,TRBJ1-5,CASSKGGTGFGGQHF,TGTGCCAGCAGCAAAGGAGGGACAGGGTTTGGAGGCCAGCATTTT
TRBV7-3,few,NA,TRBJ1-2,CASSLRTENFGYTF,TGTGCCAGCAGTCTCAGGACAGAAAACTTTGGCTACACCTTC
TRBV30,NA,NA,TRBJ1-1,CAWSRLLGTEAFF,TGTGCCTGGAGTAGGCTCCTGGGCACTGAAGCTTTCTTT
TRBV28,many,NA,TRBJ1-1,CASSPPQGYSLNTEAFF,TGTGCCAGTTCCCCTCCTCAGGGATACTCCCTGAACACTGAAGCTTTCTTT
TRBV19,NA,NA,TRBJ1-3,CASSTSRQITEGNTIYF,TGTGCCAGTAGTACCTCGCGACAGATCACGGAGGGAAACACCATATATTTT
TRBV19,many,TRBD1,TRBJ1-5,CASRSGRGRDGQPQHF,TGTGCCAGTAGAAGTGGTAGGGGGCGCGACGGTCAGCCCCAGCATTTT
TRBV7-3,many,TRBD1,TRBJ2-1,CASSALAGTGINEQFF,TGTGCCAGCAGCGCCTTAGCCGGGACAGGGATAAATGAGCAGTTCTTC
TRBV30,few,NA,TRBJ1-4,CAWSVRWTASNEKLFF,TGTGCCTGGAGTGTACGTTGGACAGCTTCTAATGAAAAACTGTTTTTT